The clone carrying this TCR beta chain was observed at least ten times. The antigen remains unidentified. CDR3 regions were amplified by Arm-PCR using iRepertoire HTBI primers to build TCR beta libraries. MiXCR, applied by TCRdb to the multiplex PCR reads, yields one record per CDR3 protein. The sample records 200,000 to 250,000 distinct CDR3 sequences, around 20% being singletons. The sample originates from a study of regulatory T cells in long-lasting Graves disease. Regarding the study as a whole: Persistent disease preferred TRBV28, TRBJ1-2 and TRBJ2-5.

Regarding time point: newly diagnosed GD, antithyroid drugs for less than 3 months. PBMC-extracted RNA yielded the TCR library. From germline, CDR1 is MGHDK and CDR2 SYGVNS. The CDR3 runs 14 residues. The V and J ends lost 1 base and 10 bases respectively, with 16 bases between them. The sequencing here drew on peripheral blood mononuclear cells (PBMCs), taken at new diagnosis, from a patient treated with antithyroid drugs. The J gene is TRBJ1-1, the V gene TRBV25-1, with unresolved D. This TCR was recovered from a female donor with Graves disease. CDR3 bases: TGTGCCAGCAGTGAATCAGGTGCGCAGGACGGAGCTTTCTTT. Protein: CASSESGAQDGAFF. The whole variable domain, filled in from reference TRBV25-1 and TRBJ1-1, reads EADIYQTPRYLVIGTGKKITLECSQTMGHDKMYWYQQDPGMELHLIHYSYGVNSTEKGDLSSESTVSRIRTEHFPLTLESARPSHTSQYLCASSESGAQDGAFFGQGTRLTVV.